The rows below give T cell receptor beta chains drawn from one sample of a study of cytomegalovirus exposure and HLA in healthy donors. Profiling relied on immunoSEQ multiplex PCR, and the TCRdb table lists in-frame clones only, not all of them. Here the sample spans tens of thousands of clones, 94% being singletons. Sequencing used PBMCs. The receptors were sampled from a woman aged 18-29 years in good health and CMV-seropositive. CDR3s include the opening cysteine and the closing phenylalanine or tryptophan. A D gene is named only where the DNA matches it firmly. Where a row states a size, it is once, few, many or the class of an expanded clone; other rows omit it.

size: -; D: -; J: TRBJ1-1; V: TRBV7-9; CDR3: CASSLHGPSEAFF; DNA: TGTGCCAGCAGCTTACATGGGCCGAGTGAAGCTTTCTTT
size: -; D: -; J: TRBJ2-5; V: TRBV28; CDR3: CASSLGAYQETQYF; DNA: TGTGCCAGCAGTTTAGGGGCATACCAAGAGACCCAGTACTTC
size: -; D: -; J: TRBJ1-5; V: TRBV28; CDR3: CASSAPPGGSDQPQHF; DNA: TGTGCCAGCAGTGCCCCCCCGGGGGGCTCGGATCAGCCCCAGCATTTT
size: -; D: -; J: TRBJ2-7; V: TRBV5-4; CDR3: CASRAETASSYEQYF; DNA: TGTGCCAGCAGAGCCGAGACAGCCTCCTCCTACGAGCAGTACTTC
size: -; D: -; J: TRBJ1-4; V: TRBV4-2; CDR3: CASSQDGGTNEKLFF; DNA: TGTGCCAGCAGCCAAGATGGGGGGACTAATGAAAAACTGTTTTTT
size: -; D: -; J: TRBJ2-6; V: TRBV19; CDR3: CASSIARAGGANVLTF; DNA: TGTGCCAGTAGTATAGCAAGAGCGGGTGGGGCCAACGTCCTGACTTTC
size: -; D: -; J: TRBJ2-6; V: TRBV11-2; CDR3: CASSYTAPSGANVLTF; DNA: TGTGCCAGCAGCTATACAGCTCCCTCTGGGGCCAACGTCCTGACTTTC
size: -; D: -; J: TRBJ1-3; V: TRBV6-5; CDR3: CASSYSKASGNTIYF; DNA: TGTGCCAGCAGTTACTCGAAAGCCTCTGGAAACACCATATATTTT
size: -; D: -; J: TRBJ2-5; V: TRBV5-4; CDR3: CASSLEARETQYF; DNA: TGTGCCAGCAGCTTGGAAGCGCGGGAGACCCAGTACTTC
size: -; D: -; J: TRBJ2-7; V: TRBV28; CDR3: CASSSSYEQYF; DNA: TGTGCCAGCAGCAGTTCCTACGAGCAGTACTTC
size: -; D: -; J: TRBJ1-2; V: TRBV5-1; CDR3: CASSLGQGRDYGYTF; DNA: TGCGCCAGCAGCTTGGGGCAGGGGCGGGACTATGGCTACACCTTC
size: -; D: TRBD2; J: TRBJ2-2; V: TRBV7-6; CDR3: CASSYGLADNTGELFF; DNA: TGTGCCAGCAGCTACGGACTAGCGGATAACACCGGGGAGCTGTTTTTT
size: -; D: -; J: TRBJ2-7; V: TRBV6-5; CDR3: CASSPLRGAYEQYF; DNA: TGTGCCAGCAGCCCGCTCCGGGGTGCCTACGAGCAGTACTTC
size: -; D: -; J: TRBJ1-5; V: TRBV19; CDR3: CASSIGGAQGQPQHF; DNA: TGTGCCAGTAGTATTGGGGGGGCGCAAGGTCAGCCCCAGCATTTT
size: once; D: -; J: TRBJ1-2; V: TRBV4-1; CDR3: CASTRQPNYGYTF; DNA: TGCGCCAGCACCCGACAGCCTAACTATGGCTACACCTTC
size: -; D: -; J: TRBJ1-6; V: TRBV9; CDR3: CASSVMGQSNSPLHF; DNA: TGTGCCAGCAGCGTTATGGGGCAGTCTAATTCACCCCTCCACTTT
size: -; D: TRBD1; J: TRBJ1-5; V: TRBV28; CDR3: CASSDRVNQPQHF; DNA: TGTGCCAGCTCTGACAGGGTCAATCAGCCCCAGCATTTT
size: -; D: TRBD1; J: TRBJ2-7; V: TRBV5-1; CDR3: CASSLAGQGAYEQYF; DNA: TGCGCCAGCAGCTTGGCGGGACAGGGGGCCTACGAGCAGTACTTC
size: -; D: -; J: TRBJ2-3; V: TRBV7-6; CDR3: CASSFPPSTDTQYF; DNA: TGTGCCAGCAGCTTCCCTCCTAGCACAGATACGCAGTATTTT
size: -; D: -; J: TRBJ2-2; V: TRBV27; CDR3: CASRPYGGVAGELFF; DNA: TGTGCCAGCAGACCGTACGGAGGGGTGGCCGGGGAGCTGTTTTTT
size: -; D: TRBD1; J: TRBJ2-5; V: TRBV28; CDR3: CASSFLGGSETQYF; DNA: TGTGCCAGCAGTTTCTTAGGGGGCTCGGAGACCCAGTACTTC
size: -; D: TRBD2; J: TRBJ2-7; V: TRBV5-4; CDR3: CASSLDYLLAGGGYEQYF; DNA: TGTGCCAGCAGCTTGGACTACCTACTAGCGGGAGGCGGCTACGAGCAGTACTTC
size: -; D: -; J: TRBJ1-4; V: TRBV4-3; CDR3: CASSQGIPGVGEKLFF; DNA: TGCGCCAGCAGCCAGGGAATCCCGGGAGTTGGTGAAAAACTGTTTTTT
size: -; D: TRBD1; J: TRBJ1-5; V: TRBV6-1; CDR3: CASSWTGDNQPQHF; DNA: TGTGCCAGCAGCTGGACAGGGGACAATCAGCCCCAGCATTTT
size: -; D: TRBD2; J: TRBJ2-2; V: TRBV19; CDR3: CASSITSGNTGELFF; DNA: TGTGCCAGTAGTATAACTAGCGGGAACACCGGGGAGCTGTTTTTT
size: -; D: TRBD2; J: TRBJ2-2; V: TRBV23-1; CDR3: CASSQSGLAGSSNTGELFF; DNA: TGCGCCAGCAGTCAATCCGGACTAGCGGGCTCCTCGAACACCGGGGAGCTGTTTTTT
size: -; D: -; J: TRBJ1-2; V: TRBV7-2; CDR3: CASSWAGGAYGYTF; DNA: TGTGCCAGCAGCTGGGCCGGGGGGGCGTACGGCTACACCTTC
size: -; D: -; J: TRBJ2-1; V: TRBV5-1; CDR3: CASSRGHEGPNEQFF; DNA: TGCGCCAGCAGCCGGGGACATGAAGGTCCCAATGAGCAGTTCTTC
size: -; D: -; J: TRBJ2-2; V: TRBV4-2; CDR3: CASSHFAGVLGPLTGELFF; DNA: TGTGCCAGCAGCCACTTCGCCGGGGTGCTAGGGCCATTAACCGGGGAGCTGTTTTTT
size: -; D: TRBD2; J: TRBJ2-1; V: TRBV4-2; CDR3: CASSQDRLAGGPLLQFF; DNA: TGTGCCAGCAGCCAAGATCGGCTAGCGGGAGGGCCGTTACTGCAGTTCTTC
size: -; D: TRBD1; J: TRBJ2-7; V: TRBV5-4; CDR3: CASSLSGTGPYEQYF; DNA: TGTGCCAGCAGCTTATCCGGGACAGGTCCCTACGAGCAGTACTTC
size: -; D: TRBD1; J: TRBJ1-4; V: TRBV18; CDR3: CASSTGGTNEKLFF; DNA: TGTGCCAGCTCAACAGGGGGCACTAATGAAAAACTGTTTTTT
size: -; D: TRBD2; J: TRBJ2-1; V: TRBV7-8; CDR3: CASSLVRTSGVFDEQFF; DNA: TGTGCCAGCAGCTTAGTGAGGACTAGCGGGGTGTTCGATGAGCAGTTCTTC
size: -; D: -; J: TRBJ1-4; V: TRBV5-8; CDR3: CASDFTGYNEKLFF; DNA: TGTGCCAGCGATTTCACAGGTTACAATGAAAAACTGTTTTTT
size: -; D: TRBD1; J: TRBJ1-2; V: TRBV15; CDR3: CATSQDRADYTF; DNA: TGTGCCACCAGCCAAGACAGGGCAGACTACACCTTC